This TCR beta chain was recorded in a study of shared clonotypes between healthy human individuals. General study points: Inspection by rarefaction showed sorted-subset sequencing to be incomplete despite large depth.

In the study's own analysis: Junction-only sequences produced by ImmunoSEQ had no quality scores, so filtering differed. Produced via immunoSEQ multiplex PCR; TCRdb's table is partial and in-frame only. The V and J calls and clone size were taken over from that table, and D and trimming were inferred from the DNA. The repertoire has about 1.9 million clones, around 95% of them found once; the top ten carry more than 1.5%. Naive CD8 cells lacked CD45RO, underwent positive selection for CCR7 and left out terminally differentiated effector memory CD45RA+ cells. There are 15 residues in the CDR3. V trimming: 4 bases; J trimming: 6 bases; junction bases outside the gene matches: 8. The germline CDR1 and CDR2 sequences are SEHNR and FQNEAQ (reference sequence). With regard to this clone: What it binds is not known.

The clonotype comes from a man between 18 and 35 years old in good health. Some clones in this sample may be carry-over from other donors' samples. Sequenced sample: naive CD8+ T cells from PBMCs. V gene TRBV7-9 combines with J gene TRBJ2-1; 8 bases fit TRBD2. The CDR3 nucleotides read TGTGCCAGCAGCTCCACTAAGCGGGAGATCAATGAGCAGTTCTTC. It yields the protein CASSSTKREINEQFF.